A selection of T cell receptor beta chains follows, all from one sample in a study of T cells in Graves' hyperthyroidism and ophthalmopathy. TCRdb reanalysed the multiplex PCR reads using MiXCR and keeps one entry per CDR3 protein. The sample holds hundreds of thousands of distinct CDR3 sequences, less than 25% seen once. Source material: blood. All receptors derive from a woman aged 30 to 39 with Graves' ophthalmopathy. Each CDR3 is given with its conserved first and last residue. D genes are given only for firm matches. The size entry is marked missing in some rows and otherwise reads once, few, many or a size class.

j_gene: TRBJ1-1
abundance: many
v_gene: TRBV6-1
d_gene: -
CDR3aa: CASSETRQNTEAFF
CDR3nt: TGTGCCAGCAGTGAGACACGACAGAACACTGAAGCTTTCTTT

j_gene: TRBJ1-3
abundance: -
v_gene: TRBV5-1
d_gene: -
CDR3aa: CASSRNGEAGNTIYF
CDR3nt: TGCGCCAGCAGCCGGAACGGGGAGGCTGGAAACACCATATATTTT

j_gene: TRBJ1-5
abundance: -
v_gene: TRBV6-4
d_gene: -
CDR3aa: CASSPRGTHQPQHF
CDR3nt: TGTGCCAGCAGTCCTCGGGGTACCCATCAGCCCCAGCATTTT

j_gene: TRBJ1-6
abundance: -
v_gene: TRBV6-1
d_gene: -
CDR3aa: CASTPLDTHGNNSPLHF
CDR3nt: TGTGCCAGCACCCCCCTTGATACACATGGGAATAATTCACCCCTCCACTTT

j_gene: TRBJ2-7
abundance: many
v_gene: TRBV20-1
d_gene: TRBD2
CDR3aa: CSASPSGGQSSYEQYF
CDR3nt: TGCAGTGCTAGCCCTAGCGGGGGCCAGAGCTCCTACGAGCAGTACTTC

j_gene: TRBJ1-5
abundance: -
v_gene: TRBV5-5
d_gene: TRBD1
CDR3aa: CASSSMGQNSNQPQHF
CDR3nt: TGTGCCAGCAGCTCAATGGGACAGAATAGCAATCAGCCCCAGCATTTT

j_gene: TRBJ1-1
abundance: many
v_gene: TRBV12-3/TRBV12-4
d_gene: TRBD1
CDR3aa: CASSQYRQGKMNTEAFF
CDR3nt: TGTGCCAGCAGTCAATATCGACAGGGGAAAATGAACACTGAAGCTTTCTTT

j_gene: TRBJ1-1
abundance: few
v_gene: TRBV12-3/TRBV12-4
d_gene: -
CDR3aa: CASKIFSRNEAFF
CDR3nt: TGTGCCAGCAAAATTTTCAGCAGAAATGAAGCTTTCTTT

j_gene: TRBJ1-1
abundance: many
v_gene: TRBV7-9
d_gene: -
CDR3aa: CASSPGGQSTEAFF
CDR3nt: TGTGCCAGCAGCCCCGGGGGGCAGAGCACTGAAGCTTTCTTT

j_gene: TRBJ2-7
abundance: -
v_gene: TRBV4-2
d_gene: -
CDR3aa: CASSPSLGALEQYF
CDR3nt: TGTGCCAGCAGCCCAAGTCTAGGAGCCCTCGAGCAGTACTTC

j_gene: TRBJ1-2
abundance: many
v_gene: TRBV12-3/TRBV12-4
d_gene: -
CDR3aa: CASSLGGQSYGYTF
CDR3nt: TGTGCCAGCAGTTTAGGAGGGCAGTCCTATGGCTACACCTTC

j_gene: TRBJ2-2
abundance: many
v_gene: TRBV6-2/TRBV6-3
d_gene: TRBD2
CDR3aa: CASSSTSGPRSAGELFF
CDR3nt: TGTGCCAGCAGTTCTACTAGCGGCCCTAGGAGTGCCGGGGAGCTGTTTTTT

j_gene: TRBJ1-2
abundance: once
v_gene: TRBV20-1
d_gene: -
CDR3aa: CSAFRPRPPYGYTF
CDR3nt: TGCAGTGCATTTCGACCGAGACCCCCCTATGGCTACACCTTC

j_gene: TRBJ2-5
abundance: -
v_gene: TRBV12-3/TRBV12-4
d_gene: -
CDR3aa: CASSPPAVGGQETQYF
CDR3nt: TGTGCCAGCAGTCCTCCGGCCGTGGGGGGTCAAGAGACCCAGTACTTC

j_gene: TRBJ2-7
abundance: many
v_gene: TRBV12-3/TRBV12-4
d_gene: -
CDR3aa: CASSKQGAYEQYF
CDR3nt: TGTGCCAGCAGCAAACAGGGCGCGTACGAGCAGTACTTC

j_gene: TRBJ1-2
abundance: many
v_gene: TRBV3-1
d_gene: TRBD1
CDR3aa: CASSQTGQGNYGYTF
CDR3nt: TGTGCCAGCAGCCAAACGGGACAGGGGAACTATGGCTACACCTTC

j_gene: TRBJ1-5
abundance: few
v_gene: TRBV20-1
d_gene: TRBD1
CDR3aa: CSARGSGTGGNQPQHF
CDR3nt: TGCAGTGCTAGAGGTTCCGGGACAGGGGGCAATCAGCCCCAGCATTTT

j_gene: TRBJ2-5
abundance: many
v_gene: TRBV27
d_gene: -
CDR3aa: CASSLGGRQETQYF
CDR3nt: TGTGCCAGCAGTTTAGGGGGGCGACAAGAGACCCAGTACTTC

j_gene: TRBJ1-2
abundance: -
v_gene: TRBV12-3/TRBV12-4
d_gene: -
CDR3aa: CASSILASPAYTF
CDR3nt: TGTGCCAGCAGTATTTTAGCCTCTCCTGCCTACACCTTC

j_gene: TRBJ2-7
abundance: -
v_gene: TRBV7-2
d_gene: -
CDR3aa: CASSYLGVEQYF
CDR3nt: TGTGCCAGCAGCTACTTGGGGGTAGAGCAGTACTTC

j_gene: TRBJ2-5
abundance: many
v_gene: TRBV7-9
d_gene: -
CDR3aa: CASSPFREERETQYF
CDR3nt: TGTGCCAGCAGCCCCTTCAGGGAAGAGCGGGAGACCCAGTACTTC

j_gene: TRBJ2-7
abundance: few
v_gene: TRBV30
d_gene: -
CDR3aa: CAWSVGTPYEQYF
CDR3nt: TGTGCCTGGAGTGTAGGGACTCCCTACGAGCAGTACTTC

j_gene: TRBJ1-1
abundance: many
v_gene: TRBV12-3/TRBV12-4
d_gene: -
CDR3aa: CASSLLARQRAEAFF
CDR3nt: TGTGCCAGCAGTTTACTCGCCAGGCAGAGGGCTGAAGCTTTCTTT

j_gene: TRBJ2-7
abundance: many
v_gene: TRBV6-2/TRBV6-3
d_gene: TRBD1
CDR3aa: CASSYYRGDYEQYF
CDR3nt: TGTGCCAGCAGTTACTACAGGGGGGATTACGAGCAGTACTTC

j_gene: TRBJ1-2
abundance: -
v_gene: TRBV7-2
d_gene: -
CDR3aa: CASSQPGHHYGYTF
CDR3nt: TGTGCCAGCAGCCAACCGGGACACCACTATGGCTACACCTTC

j_gene: TRBJ1-1
abundance: -
v_gene: TRBV12-3/TRBV12-4
d_gene: -
CDR3aa: CASSHGSNTEAFF
CDR3nt: TGTGCCAGCAGCCACGGTTCGAACACTGAAGCTTTCTTT

j_gene: TRBJ1-6
abundance: -
v_gene: TRBV18
d_gene: TRBD1
CDR3aa: CAGSSMGLGQGVMRNSPLHF
CDR3nt: TGTGCCGGCTCATCGATGGGGTTGGGACAGGGGGTAATGAGGAATTCACCCCTCCACTTT

j_gene: TRBJ1-1
abundance: -
v_gene: TRBV5-6
d_gene: -
CDR3aa: CASSSDRSNTEAFF
CDR3nt: TGTGCCAGCAGCTCGGACAGATCGAACACTGAAGCTTTCTTT

j_gene: TRBJ1-1
abundance: -
v_gene: TRBV28
d_gene: TRBD1
CDR3aa: CASSLQGGRAFF
CDR3nt: TGTGCCAGCAGTTTACAGGGGGGTAGGGCTTTCTTT

j_gene: TRBJ1-5
abundance: -
v_gene: TRBV6-2/TRBV6-3
d_gene: -
CDR3aa: CASSYSMGARNQPQHF
CDR3nt: TGTGCCAGCAGTTACTCGATGGGGGCACGCAATCAGCCCCAGCATTTT

j_gene: TRBJ2-7
abundance: -
v_gene: TRBV11-2
d_gene: TRBD1
CDR3aa: CASSSGPGQGLYEQYF
CDR3nt: TGTGCCAGCAGCTCGGGACCGGGACAGGGACTCTACGAGCAGTACTTC

j_gene: TRBJ1-6
abundance: many
v_gene: TRBV6-5
d_gene: -
CDR3aa: CASSYSSVGNSPLHF
CDR3nt: TGTGCCAGCAGTTACTCATCTGTGGGGAATTCACCCCTCCACTTT

j_gene: TRBJ2-7
abundance: -
v_gene: TRBV20-1
d_gene: -
CDR3aa: CSARDTWTATYEQYF
CDR3nt: TGCAGTGCTAGAGATACTTGGACGGCAACCTACGAGCAGTACTTC

j_gene: TRBJ1-1
abundance: few
v_gene: TRBV28
d_gene: TRBD1
CDR3aa: CASRPTGARNTEAFF
CDR3nt: TGTGCCAGCAGACCAACAGGGGCCAGGAACACTGAAGCTTTCTTT

j_gene: TRBJ1-2
abundance: many
v_gene: TRBV29-1
d_gene: TRBD1
CDR3aa: CSVVGTGDGYTF
CDR3nt: TGCAGCGTTGTCGGGACAGGAGATGGCTACACCTTC

j_gene: TRBJ1-1
abundance: many
v_gene: TRBV19
d_gene: -
CDR3aa: CASSILGNTEAFF
CDR3nt: TGTGCCAGTAGTATACTGGGGAACACTGAAGCTTTCTTT

j_gene: TRBJ1-5
abundance: -
v_gene: TRBV7-2
d_gene: TRBD1
CDR3aa: CASSFARGGLNNQPQHF
CDR3nt: TGTGCCAGCAGCTTTGCCAGGGGGGGACTAAACAATCAGCCCCAGCATTTT

j_gene: TRBJ2-7
abundance: many
v_gene: TRBV11-2
d_gene: -
CDR3aa: CASSLELRAGYEQYF
CDR3nt: TGTGCCAGCAGCTTAGAATTAAGAGCAGGGTACGAGCAGTACTTC

j_gene: TRBJ2-5
abundance: many
v_gene: TRBV6-5
d_gene: -
CDR3aa: CASSFWAMGGKETQYF
CDR3nt: TGTGCCAGCAGTTTCTGGGCGATGGGGGGCAAGGAGACCCAGTACTTC

j_gene: TRBJ2-5
abundance: many
v_gene: TRBV5-6
d_gene: -
CDR3aa: CASSSRGAQYF
CDR3nt: TGTGCCAGCAGCTCCCGGGGAGCCCAGTACTTC

j_gene: TRBJ1-2
abundance: many
v_gene: TRBV11-1
d_gene: -
CDR3aa: CASSLAQGPKNSYGYTF
CDR3nt: TGTGCCAGCAGCTTAGCCCAGGGGCCTAAGAATAGCTATGGCTACACCTTC